Here is one T cell receptor beta chain with its context. These data come from a study of blood T cell repertoires in COVID-19. Study context: Sites in the United States, Italy and Spain provided acute and convalescent COVID-19 samples.

In germline, CDR1 is SGHKS, CDR2 YYEKEE (reference sequence). The CDR3 spans 16 residues. Losses at the gene ends were 3 bases for V and 0 bases for J; bases not matched to a gene: 2. Seattle patients were enrolled during active infection and followed longitudinally. Authors' processing steps: Quantification of nucleated cells was approximated via reference gene primer amplification. The data were produced by immunoSEQ multiplex PCR, yet TCRdb's version contains in-frame clones alone and is incomplete. For V, J and clone size, that table is used; D and trimming come from the DNA. The data show some 520,000 clones, 89% seen once.

The specimen was peripheral blood. V is TRBV5-5 and J is TRBJ1-6; 8 nucleotides match TRBD1. This TCR was recovered from a man aged 18-30 years with COVID-19, enrolled during active disease. The CDR3 nucleotides read TGTGCCAGCAGCTGGGACAGGAGCTCCTATAATTCACCCCTCCACTTT. It codes for CASSWDRSSYNSPLHF.